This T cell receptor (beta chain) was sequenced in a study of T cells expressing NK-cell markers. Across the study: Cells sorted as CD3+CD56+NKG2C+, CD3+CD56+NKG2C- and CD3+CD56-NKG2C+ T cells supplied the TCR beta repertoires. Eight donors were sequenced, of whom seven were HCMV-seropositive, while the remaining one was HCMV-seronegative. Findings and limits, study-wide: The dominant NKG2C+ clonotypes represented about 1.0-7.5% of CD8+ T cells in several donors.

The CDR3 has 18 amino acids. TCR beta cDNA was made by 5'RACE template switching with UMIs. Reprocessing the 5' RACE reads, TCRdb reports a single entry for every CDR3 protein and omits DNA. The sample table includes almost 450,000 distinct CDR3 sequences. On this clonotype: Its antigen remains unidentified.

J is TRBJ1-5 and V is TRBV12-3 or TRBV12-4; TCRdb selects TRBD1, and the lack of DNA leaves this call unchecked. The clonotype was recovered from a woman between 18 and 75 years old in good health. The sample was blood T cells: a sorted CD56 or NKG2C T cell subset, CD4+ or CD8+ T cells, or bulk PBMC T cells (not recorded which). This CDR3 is CASSLTGRGISGNQPQHF.